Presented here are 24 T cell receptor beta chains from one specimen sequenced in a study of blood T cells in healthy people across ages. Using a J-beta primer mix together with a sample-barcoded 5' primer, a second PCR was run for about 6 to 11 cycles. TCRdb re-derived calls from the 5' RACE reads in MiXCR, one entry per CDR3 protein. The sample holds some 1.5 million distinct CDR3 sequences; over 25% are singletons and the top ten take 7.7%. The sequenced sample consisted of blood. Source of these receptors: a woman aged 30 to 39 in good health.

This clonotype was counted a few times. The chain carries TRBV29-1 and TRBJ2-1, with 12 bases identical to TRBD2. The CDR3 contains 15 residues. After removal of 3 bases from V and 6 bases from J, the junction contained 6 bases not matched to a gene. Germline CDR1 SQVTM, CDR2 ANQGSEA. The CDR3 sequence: CSVEALAGGPNEQFF. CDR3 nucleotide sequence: TGCAGCGTTGAGGCGCTAGCGGGAGGGCCCAATGAGCAGTTCTTC.

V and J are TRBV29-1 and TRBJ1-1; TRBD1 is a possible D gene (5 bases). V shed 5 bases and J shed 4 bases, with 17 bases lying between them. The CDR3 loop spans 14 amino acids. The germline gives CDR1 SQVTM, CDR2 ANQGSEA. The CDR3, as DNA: TGCAGCGTTCCCCCCCCGTCGGGGCCCACTGAAGCTTTCTTT. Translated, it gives CSVPPPSGPTEAFF.

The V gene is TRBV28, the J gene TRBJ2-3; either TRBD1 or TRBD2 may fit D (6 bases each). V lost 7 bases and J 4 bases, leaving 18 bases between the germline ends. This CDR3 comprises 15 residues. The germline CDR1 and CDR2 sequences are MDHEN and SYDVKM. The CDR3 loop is CASTLDGGKADTQYF. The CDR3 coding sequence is TGTGCCAGCACCCTAGACGGGGGCAAGGCAGATACGCAGTATTTT.

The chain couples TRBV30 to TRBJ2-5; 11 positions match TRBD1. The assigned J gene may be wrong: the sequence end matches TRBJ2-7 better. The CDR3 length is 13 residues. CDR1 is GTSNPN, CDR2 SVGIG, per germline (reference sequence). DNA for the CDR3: TGTGCCTGGGGACAGGGGGCGCAAGGCGAGCAGTACTTC. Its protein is CAWGQGAQGEQYF.

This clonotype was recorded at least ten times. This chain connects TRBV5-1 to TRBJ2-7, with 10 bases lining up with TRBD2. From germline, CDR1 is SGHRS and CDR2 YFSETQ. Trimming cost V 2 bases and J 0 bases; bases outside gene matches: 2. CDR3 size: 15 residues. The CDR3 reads CASSFSGRSSYEQYF. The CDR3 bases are TGCGCCAGCAGCTTTAGCGGGAGGTCCTCCTACGAGCAGTACTTC.

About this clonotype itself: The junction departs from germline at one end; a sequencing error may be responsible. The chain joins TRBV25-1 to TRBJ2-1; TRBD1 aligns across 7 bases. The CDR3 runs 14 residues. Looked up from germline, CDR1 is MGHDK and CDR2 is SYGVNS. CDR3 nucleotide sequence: TGTGCCGGCAGACAACGGGACAGCTACAATGAGCAGTTCTTC. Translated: CAGRQRDSYNEQFF. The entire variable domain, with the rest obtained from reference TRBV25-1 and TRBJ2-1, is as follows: EADIYQTPRYLVIGTGKKITLECSQTMGHDKMYWYQQDPGMELHLIHYSYGVNSTEKGDLSSESTVSRIRTEHFPLTLESARPSHTSQYLCAGRQRDSYNEQFFGPGTRLTVL.

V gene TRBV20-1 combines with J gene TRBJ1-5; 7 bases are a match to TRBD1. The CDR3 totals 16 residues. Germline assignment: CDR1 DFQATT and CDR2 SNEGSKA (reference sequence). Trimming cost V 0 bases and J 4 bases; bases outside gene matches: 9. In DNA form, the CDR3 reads TGCAGTGCTAGAGAATCCCCGGGACAGCTAAATCAGCCCCAGCATTTT. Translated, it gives CSARESPGQLNQPQHF.

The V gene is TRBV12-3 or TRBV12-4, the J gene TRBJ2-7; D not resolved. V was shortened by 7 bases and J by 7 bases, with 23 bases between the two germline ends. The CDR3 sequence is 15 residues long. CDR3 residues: CASTFSGRPYNEQYF. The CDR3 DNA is TGTGCCAGCACTTTCTCGGGTCGACCCTACAATGAGCAGTACTTC.

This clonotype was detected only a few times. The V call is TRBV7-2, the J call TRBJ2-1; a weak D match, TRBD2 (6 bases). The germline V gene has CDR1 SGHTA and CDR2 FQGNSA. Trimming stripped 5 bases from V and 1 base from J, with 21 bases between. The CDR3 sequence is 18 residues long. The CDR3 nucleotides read TGTGCCAGCAGCCCCTCCAGGACTATCTTAGGGTCCTACAATGAGCAGTTCTTC. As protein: CASSPSRTILGSYNEQFF.

The CDR3 coding sequence is TGTGCCAGCAGAAGAGGACTAGCGGCTAGCACAGATACGCAGTATTTT. Its translation is CASRRGLAASTDTQYF. The chain employs TRBV6-2 or TRBV6-3 and TRBJ2-3; 10 nucleotides align to TRBD2. The J segment lost 0 bases and the V segment lost 6 bases, leaving 6 bases of the junction unmatched. In germline, CDR1 is MNHEY, CDR2 SVGEGT. The CDR3 is made up of 16 amino acids.

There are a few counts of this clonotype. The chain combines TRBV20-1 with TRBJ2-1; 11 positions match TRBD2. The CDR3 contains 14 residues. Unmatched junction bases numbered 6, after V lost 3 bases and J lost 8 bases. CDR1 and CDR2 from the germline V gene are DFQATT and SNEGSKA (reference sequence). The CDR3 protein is CSARYSGRGDEQFF. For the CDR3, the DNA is TGCAGTGCTAGGTATAGCGGGAGGGGCGATGAGCAGTTCTTC.

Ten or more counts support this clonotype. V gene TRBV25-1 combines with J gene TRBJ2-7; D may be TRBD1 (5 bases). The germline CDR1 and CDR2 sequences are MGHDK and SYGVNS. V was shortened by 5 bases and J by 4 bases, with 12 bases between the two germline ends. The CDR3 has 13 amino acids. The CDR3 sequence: CASSHQGTYEQYF. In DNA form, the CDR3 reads TGTGCCAGCAGTCACCAGGGTACTTACGAGCAGTACTTC.

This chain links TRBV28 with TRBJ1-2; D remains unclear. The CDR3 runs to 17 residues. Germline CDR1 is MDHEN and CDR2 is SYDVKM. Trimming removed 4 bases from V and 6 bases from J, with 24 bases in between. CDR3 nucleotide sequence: TGTGCCAGCAGTTCCCCAAGTGGAGGAGGCGTTCGTGATGGCTACACCTTC. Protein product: CASSSPSGGGVRDGYTF.

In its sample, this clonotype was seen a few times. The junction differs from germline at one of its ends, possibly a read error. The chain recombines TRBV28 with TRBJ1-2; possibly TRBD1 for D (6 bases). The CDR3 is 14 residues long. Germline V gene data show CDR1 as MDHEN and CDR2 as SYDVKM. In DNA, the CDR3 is TGTGCCGGCAGCCCCCGGACAGCGGGCTATGACTACACCTTC. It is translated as CAGSPRTAGYDYTF.

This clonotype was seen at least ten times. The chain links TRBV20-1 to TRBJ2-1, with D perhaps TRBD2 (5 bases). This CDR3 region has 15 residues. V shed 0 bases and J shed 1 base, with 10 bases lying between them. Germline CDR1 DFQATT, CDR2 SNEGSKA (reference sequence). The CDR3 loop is CSARDREGSYNEQFF. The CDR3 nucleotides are TGCAGTGCTAGAGATCGGGAAGGGTCCTACAATGAGCAGTTCTTC.

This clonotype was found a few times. The CDR3 DNA reads TGTGCCAGCAGCTTAGGACAGGGGGCGAGCTCACCCCTCCACTTT. This translates into CASSLGQGASSPLHF. The chain joins TRBV7-2 to TRBJ1-6, with 10 bases that match TRBD1. CDR1 is SGHTA and CDR2 is FQGNSA in the germline V gene. The CDR3 consists of 15 residues. Losses at the gene ends were 1 base for V and 10 bases for J; bases not matched to a gene: 4.

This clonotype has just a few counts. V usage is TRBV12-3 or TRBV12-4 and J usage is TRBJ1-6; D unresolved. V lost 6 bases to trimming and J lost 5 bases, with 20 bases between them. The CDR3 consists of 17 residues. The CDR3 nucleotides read TGTGCCAGCAGGCCCCTTTCCACCGGAGTTCATAATTCACCCCTCCACTTT. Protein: CASRPLSTGVHNSPLHF.

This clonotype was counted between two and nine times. CDR3 sequence (DNA): TGTGCCAGTAGTATGGGGGGGGCAGGGAGCGACAATGAGCAGTTCTTC. Protein: CASSMGGAGSDNEQFF. The gene calls are TRBV19 and TRBJ2-1; possible D gene TRBD2, 7 bases. V was cut by 3 bases and J by 5 bases, with 17 bases left in between. The CDR3 has 16 residues. Germline CDR1 reads LNHDA; CDR2 reads SQIVND (reference sequence).

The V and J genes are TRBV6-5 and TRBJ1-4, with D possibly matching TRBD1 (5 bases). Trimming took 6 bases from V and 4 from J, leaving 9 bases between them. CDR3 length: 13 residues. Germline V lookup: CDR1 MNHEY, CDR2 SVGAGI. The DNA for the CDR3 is TGTGCCAGCAGAGGGACGGTTAATGAAAAACTGTTTTTT. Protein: CASRGTVNEKLFF.

CDR3 loop: CASRRTSGGRNNEQFF. In nucleotides, the CDR3 is TGTGCCAGCAGACGTACTAGCGGGGGCCGAAACAATGAGCAGTTCTTC. This sequence joins TRBV12-3 or TRBV12-4 and TRBJ2-1, with 11 bases identical to TRBD2. V was clipped by 6 bases and J by 5 bases; unmatched bases: 9. This CDR3 is 16 amino acids long.

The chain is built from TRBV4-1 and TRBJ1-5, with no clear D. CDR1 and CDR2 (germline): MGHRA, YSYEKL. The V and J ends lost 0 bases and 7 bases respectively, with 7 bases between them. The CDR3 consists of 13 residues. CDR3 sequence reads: CASSQDVSQPQHF. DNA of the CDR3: TGCGCCAGCAGCCAAGATGTAAGCCAGCCCCAGCATTTT.

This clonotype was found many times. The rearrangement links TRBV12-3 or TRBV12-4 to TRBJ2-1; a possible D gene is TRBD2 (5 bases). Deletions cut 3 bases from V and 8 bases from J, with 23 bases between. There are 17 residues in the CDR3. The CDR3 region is CASSFVRVAGEFDEQFF. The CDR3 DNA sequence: TGTGCCAGCAGTTTCGTCCGGGTGGCCGGGGAATTCGATGAGCAGTTCTTC.

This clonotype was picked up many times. CDR3 sequence: CASSLPGSETQYF. For the CDR3, the DNA is TGTGCCAGCAGCTTACCAGGGTCGGAGACCCAGTACTTC. The chain has TRBV11-2 and TRBJ2-5; possibly TRBD1 for D (5 bases). V gave up 2 bases and J gave up 5 bases, with 9 bases separating them. Germline V lookup: CDR1 SGHAT, CDR2 FQNNGV. The CDR3 is made up of 13 amino acids.

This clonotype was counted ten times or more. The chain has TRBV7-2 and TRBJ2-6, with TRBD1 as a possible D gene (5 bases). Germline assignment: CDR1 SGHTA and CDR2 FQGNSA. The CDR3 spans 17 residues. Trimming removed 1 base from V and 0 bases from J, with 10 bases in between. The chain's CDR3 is CASSLVQGLSGANVLTF. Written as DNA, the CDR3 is TGTGCCAGCAGCTTAGTTCAGGGCCTCTCTGGGGCCAACGTCCTGACTTTC. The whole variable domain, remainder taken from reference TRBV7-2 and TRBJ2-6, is GAGVSQSPSNKVTEKGKDVELRCDPISGHTALYWYRQSLGQGLEFLIYFQGNSAPDKSGLPSDRFSAERTGGSVSTLTIQRTQQEDSAVYLCASSLVQGLSGANVLTFGAGSRLTVL.